Each of the 27 T cell receptor beta chains below was sequenced from the same sample in a study of Graves' ophthalmopathy and Graves' hyperthyroidism. RNA transcripts provided the template for amplifying TCR beta CDR3 regions. The workflow started with a first-round RT-PCR run with HTBI primers and then moved on to a second-round multiplex PCR. In TCRdb, the multiplex PCR reads were re-called with MiXCR into one record per CDR3 protein. Among over 150,000 distinct CDR3 sequences listed, more than 30% were seen once. Sequenced sample: peripheral blood. These receptors all stem from a woman aged 40 to 50 with Graves' ophthalmopathy.

This clonotype has a count of ten or more. The rearrangement links TRBV5-1 to TRBJ2-7, with 7 nucleotides matching TRBD1. The germline gives CDR1 SGHRS, CDR2 YFSETQ. J lost 5 bases, V lost 5 bases, and 4 bases had no gene match. The CDR3 is 12 amino acids. Here the CDR3 reads CASRQGTNEQYF. In DNA form, the CDR3 reads TGCGCCAGCAGACAGGGGACCAACGAGCAGTACTTC.

This clonotype was seen only once. The rearrangement uses TRBV9 and TRBJ2-5; D unclear. The CDR3 contains 13 residues. The V gene lost 1 base and the J gene lost 1 base, with 5 bases spanning the gap. In germline, CDR1 is SGDLS, CDR2 YYNGEE. CDR3 nucleotides: TGTGCCAGCAGCGTACGACCCCAAGAGACCCAGTACTTC. This encodes CASSVRPQETQYF. Supplemented by reference TRBV9 and TRBJ2-5, the full variable domain reads DSGVTQTPKHLITATGQRVTLRCSPRSGDLSVYWYQQSLDQGLQFLIQYYNGEERAKGNILERFSAQQFPDLHSELNLSSLELGDSALYFCASSVRPQETQYFGPGTRLLVL.

The V gene is TRBV11-1, the J gene TRBJ2-5, with TRBD2 matching over 15 bases. The CDR3 is 18 residues long. V trimming: 5 bases; J trimming: 3 bases; junction bases outside the gene matches: 10. The germline V gene has CDR1 SGHAT and CDR2 FQDESV (reference sequence). CDR3 sequence: CASSLGTSGRTPKETQYF. The CDR3 bases are TGTGCCAGCAGCCTGGGGACTAGCGGGAGGACACCAAAAGAGACCCAGTACTTC.

J is TRBJ1-2 and V is TRBV12-3 or TRBV12-4; 8 nucleotides align to TRBD1. V shed 7 bases and J 4 bases; nucleotides not matched to a gene: 11. The CDR3 is 15 residues long. CDR3 sequence: CASIADREGSYGYTF. The CDR3, as DNA: TGTGCCAGCATTGCGGACAGGGAGGGGAGCTATGGCTACACCTTC.

This clonotype showed up many times. The chain is built from TRBV11-1 and TRBJ1-1, with 7 bases identical to TRBD1. J lost 1 base, V lost 5 bases, and 10 bases had no gene match. The CDR3 loop spans 16 amino acids. Germline-derived CDR1 and CDR2 are SGHAT and FQDESV (reference sequence). The CDR3 reads CASSNKNRGGNTEAFF. The CDR3 nucleotides read TGTGCCAGCAGCAATAAAAACAGGGGAGGGAACACTGAAGCTTTCTTT.

This clonotype has a handful of counts. This chain links TRBV12-3 or TRBV12-4 with TRBJ1-5; D not certain. The CDR3 runs to 15 residues. Trimming took off 6 bases at V and 1 base at J, with 13 bases between the two ends. CDR3 residues: CASSIRELSNQPQHF. The CDR3 nucleotides are TGTGCCAGCAGCATAAGGGAGTTGAGCAATCAGCCCCAGCATTTT.

This clonotype was recorded at least ten times. The chain recombines TRBV2 with TRBJ2-5; perhaps TRBD2 as D (6 bases). CDR3 length equals 16 residues. Germline V gives CDR1 SNHLY, CDR2 FYNNEI. Trimming cost V 3 bases and J 4 bases, with 18 bases left between them. The CDR3 sequence: CASSDGPAVGGETQYF. CDR3 bases: TGTGCCAGCAGTGACGGCCCGGCCGTGGGGGGAGAGACCCAGTACTTC. Full variable domain (rest looked up from reference TRBV2 and TRBJ2-5): EPEVTQTPSHQVTQMGQEVILRCVPISNHLYFYWYRQILGQKVEFLVSFYNNEISEKSEIFDDQFSVERPDGSNFTLKIRSTKLEDSAMYFCASSDGPAVGGETQYFGPGTRLLVL.

The rearrangement links TRBV2 to TRBJ2-4; 8 bases are shared with TRBD1. Germline CDR1 SNHLY, CDR2 FYNNEI. V trimming: 10 bases; J trimming: 1 base; junction bases outside the gene matches: 0. The CDR3 consists of 12 residues. CDR3 sequence (DNA): TGTGCCAACAGGGGGGCCAAAAACATTCAGTACTTC. This translates into CANRGAKNIQYF.

V usage is TRBV6-1 and J usage is TRBJ2-7, with unresolved D. Germline V gene sequence: CDR1 MNHNS, CDR2 SASEGT. The CDR3 covers 13 residues. The V end was cut by 7 bases, the J end by 4 bases, with 14 bases between. CDR3: CASIPAVSYEQYF. CDR3 coding DNA: TGTGCCAGCATCCCGGCTGTTTCGTACGAGCAGTACTTC.

This clonotype was found many times. The chain links TRBV19 to TRBJ2-7; D gene ambiguous. The CDR3 covers 13 residues. V gave up 6 bases and J gave up 5 bases, with 14 bases separating them. CDR1 is LNHDA, CDR2 SQIVND, per germline (reference sequence). This CDR3 is CASRPHGSHEQYF. As DNA, the CDR3 is TGTGCCAGTAGGCCCCACGGTAGCCACGAGCAGTACTTC.

This clonotype was recorded a few times. V gene TRBV6-1 combines with J gene TRBJ1-5; unclear D gene. The CDR3 has 14 residues. Germline loops: CDR1 MNHNS, CDR2 SASEGT. Trimming removed 1 base at V and 3 bases at J, with 7 bases between. CDR3 DNA: TGTGCCAGCAGTGAAGGGCAGCCCAATCAGCCCCAGCATTTT. It codes for CASSEGQPNQPQHF.

This clonotype was counted many times. This rearrangement joins TRBV12-3 or TRBV12-4 to TRBJ1-2, with TRBD1 matching 7 bases. V dropped 7 bases and J dropped 5; count of bases not matched to a gene: 7. The CDR3 runs 13 residues. DNA of the CDR3: TGTGCCAGCACCGACAGGGCGATATATGGCTACACCTTC. Its translation is CASTDRAIYGYTF.

In its sample, this clonotype was seen many times. The chain joins TRBV10-3 to TRBJ2-6, with D uncertain. Germline loops: CDR1 ENHRY, CDR2 SYGVKD. Trimming shortened V by 10 bases and J by 0 bases, and 7 bases separated the two germline ends. This CDR3 region has 13 residues. The CDR3 DNA sequence: TGTGCCACCGAAAACTCTGGGGCCAACGTCCTGACTTTC. Residues: CATENSGANVLTF.

In its sample, this clonotype was seen many times. The chain links TRBV7-8 to TRBJ2-2; 7 nucleotides align to TRBD2. Germline CDR1 SGHVS, CDR2 FQNEAQ. V trimming: 6 bases; J trimming: 0 bases; junction bases outside the gene matches: 10. The CDR3 spans 17 residues. The CDR3 DNA sequence: TGTGCCAGCAGGGGACCCGGCGGGACTACGAACACCGGGGAGCTGTTTTTT. Translated: CASRGPGGTTNTGELFF.

This clonotype was observed many times. The chain joins TRBV6-5 to TRBJ2-7, with 10 bases lining up with TRBD1. The J segment lost 3 bases and the V segment lost 4 bases, leaving 6 bases of the junction unmatched. The CDR3 has 15 amino acids. Looked up from germline, CDR1 is MNHEY and CDR2 is SVGAGI. CDR3 coding DNA: TGTGCCAGCAGTTCCCAGGGGACAGGGGACTACGAGCAGTACTTC. Its protein is CASSSQGTGDYEQYF.

This clonotype came up many times. J is TRBJ2-5 and V is TRBV30; TRBD1 might be the D (5 bases). The ends were cut back, 3 bases at V and 1 base at J, with 6 bases in the middle. The CDR3 runs to 12 residues. Germline CDR1 GTSNPN, CDR2 SVGIG (reference sequence). Written as DNA, the CDR3 is TGTGCCTGGAGCACAGGCCAAGAGACCCAGTACTTC. It specifies CAWSTGQETQYF.

This clonotype was seen at least ten times. The chain is built from TRBV7-8 and TRBJ1-5; tentatively, D is TRBD1 (6 bases). V lost 2 bases and J lost 3, with 11 bases in between. There are 15 residues in the CDR3. The germline V gene has CDR1 SGHVS and CDR2 FQNEAQ. The CDR3 reads CASSLWGGLNQPQHF. CDR3 nucleotide sequence: TGTGCCAGCAGCTTATGGGGGGGGCTCAATCAGCCCCAGCATTTT.

The J gene is TRBJ2-5, the V gene TRBV12-3 or TRBV12-4; D is possibly TRBD1 (6 bases). This CDR3 spans 14 amino acids. V was clipped by 4 bases and J by 4 bases, with 13 bases between them. CDR3 nucleotides: TGTGCCAGCAGTTCAACAGGGAAGCGAGAGACCCAGTACTTC. Protein: CASSSTGKRETQYF.

In this sample, this clonotype turned up many times. The chain uses TRBV27 and TRBJ1-5, with a weak D call TRBD1 (6 bases). Between the trimmed V and J ends, which lost 5 bases and 1 base, there was a span of 21 bases. CDR1 and CDR2 (germline): MNHEY, SMNVEV (reference sequence). The CDR3 sequence is 18 residues long. CDR3 region: CASSPIVRAGTSNQPQHF. The CDR3 coding sequence is TGTGCCAGCAGTCCCATAGTAAGGGCAGGGACAAGCAATCAGCCCCAGCATTTT.

This clonotype has at least ten counts. This chain connects TRBV11-2 to TRBJ2-1; no definite D call. This CDR3 has 16 residues. Germline-derived CDR1 and CDR2 are SGHAT and FQNNGV. Trimming pared 0 bases from V and 0 bases from J, leaving 9 bases between. The DNA of the CDR3 is TGTGCCAGCAGCTTAGATCCGGTAAGCTCCTACAATGAGCAGTTCTTC. As protein: CASSLDPVSSYNEQFF.

The rearrangement uses TRBV28 and TRBJ1-2, with TRBD1 matching 10 bases. J lost 4 bases, V lost 4 bases, and 3 bases had no gene match. The CDR3 spans 14 residues. Germline CDR1 and CDR2: MDHEN and SYDVKM. The CDR3 DNA sequence: TGTGCCAGCAGTTGGGACAGGGGAGCCTATGGCTACACCTTC. This sequence encodes CASSWDRGAYGYTF.

In its sample, this clonotype was seen many times. The chain couples TRBV11-2 to TRBJ1-2; D perhaps matches TRBD1 (5 bases). Per germline, CDR1 SGHAT and CDR2 FQNNGV. Trimming took off 2 bases at V and 4 bases at J, with 8 bases between the two ends. This CDR3 contains 13 residues. CDR3 nucleotide sequence: TGTGCCAGCAGCTTACAGGGAGGCTATGGCTACACCTTC. It encodes CASSLQGGYGYTF.

This clonotype was detected many times. The CDR3 DNA sequence: TGTGCCAGCAGTTTAGGGTCGACAGGGTACACCGGGGAGCTGTTTTTT. Encoded protein: CASSLGSTGYTGELFF. The chain is built from TRBV28 and TRBJ2-2, with 7 bases identical to TRBD1. CDR1 and CDR2 from the germline V gene are MDHEN and SYDVKM. This CDR3 has 16 amino acids. V was clipped by 2 bases and J by 3 bases; unmatched bases: 6. The full variable domain, with the rest looked up from reference TRBV28 and TRBJ2-2, is DVKVTQSSRYLVKRTGEKVFLECVQDMDHENMFWYRQDPGLGLRLIYFSYDVKMKEKGDIPEGYSVSREKKERFSLILESASTNQTSMYLCASSLGSTGYTGELFFGEGSRLTVL.

J is TRBJ2-7 and V is TRBV20-1, with 13 bases that match TRBD2. In germline, CDR1 is DFQATT, CDR2 SNEGSKA (reference sequence). This CDR3 is built from 12 residues. J gave up 5 bases and V 7 bases, and 2 bases lay outside the gene matches. CDR3: CSGGLAGDEQYF. The CDR3 DNA is TGCAGTGGAGGACTAGCGGGAGACGAGCAGTACTTC.

This chain joins TRBV4-3 and TRBJ2-3; tentative D call: TRBD2 (7 bases). Germline V gives CDR1 LGHNA, CDR2 YSLEER. This CDR3 spans 14 amino acids. V shed 0 bases and J shed 8 bases, with 12 bases lying between them. The CDR3, as DNA: TGCGCCAGCAGCCAAGAAAAAGGGGGGGGTACGCAGTATTTT. Translating it yields CASSQEKGGGTQYF.

Many counts were recorded for this clonotype. V is TRBV2 and J is TRBJ1-2; the match to TRBD1 covers 10 bases. With 6 bases clipped from V and 7 bases from J, the junction kept 8 bases outside the gene matches. This CDR3 has 14 residues. CDR1 and CDR2 from the germline V gene are SNHLY and FYNNEI. This chain's CDR3 is CASRTGQGVGGYTF. In DNA form, the CDR3 reads TGTGCCAGCAGGACCGGACAGGGGGTTGGTGGCTACACCTTC.

The CDR3 reads CASSRRPGQGSSPLHF. CDR3 bases: TGTGCCAGCAGTCGTCGTCCGGGACAGGGCTCTTCACCCCTCCACTTT. The chain is built from TRBV6-1 and TRBJ1-6; 9 bases are a match to TRBD1. This CDR3 comprises 16 residues. Germline-derived CDR1 and CDR2 are MNHNS and SASEGT. The ends lost 5 bases at V and 9 bases at J; junction bases unmatched: 11.